The 4 T cell receptor beta chains presented below share a single source sample, sequenced in a study of cytomegalovirus exposure and HLA in healthy donors. Amplification used 60 Vbeta primers and 13 Jbeta primers. Some clones are missing from TCRdb's copy, which holds only in-frame ones; the method was immunoSEQ multiplex PCR. The table has some 170,000 clones, roughly a tenth seen once. Sequencing input: PBMCs. These receptors originate from a woman aged 25 to 45 in good health and CMV-seropositive.

The chain recombines TRBV6-1 with TRBJ2-7; TRBD1 aligns across 9 bases. V gave up 0 bases and J gave up 5 bases; unmatched junction bases: 5. Germline CDR1 is MNHNS and CDR2 is SASEGT. The CDR3 covers 15 residues. CDR3 protein: CASSEAPTGGHEQYF. The DNA of the CDR3 is TGTGCCAGCAGTGAAGCCCCGACAGGGGGACACGAGCAGTACTTC.

The J gene is TRBJ1-1, the V gene TRBV5-1; 8 nucleotides align to TRBD1. Per germline, CDR1 SGHRS and CDR2 YFSETQ. The CDR3 length is 15 residues. Trimming at V came to 7 bases and at J to 5 bases, leaving 13 bases not matched to a gene. Here the CDR3 reads CASAETQTGGTEAFF. The CDR3 DNA reads as TGCGCCAGCGCTGAGACACAAACAGGGGGGACTGAAGCTTTCTTT. The full variable domain, with the rest looked up from reference TRBV5-1 and TRBJ1-1, is KAGVTQTPRYLIKTRGQQVTLSCSPISGHRSVSWYQQTPGQGLQFLFEYFSETQRNKGNFPGRFSGRQFSNSRSEMNVSTLELGDSALYLCASAETQTGGTEAFFGQGTRLTVV.

This clone has a handful of counts. The V call is TRBV9, the J call TRBJ2-6; 9 bases fit TRBD1. V shed 1 base, J shed 0 bases, and the junction held 23 bases outside the gene matches. This CDR3 contains 24 residues. Germline values: CDR1 SGDLS, CDR2 YYNGEE. The CDR3 region is CASSVPPGDRGGTNLASGANVLTF. Here the CDR3 DNA reads TGTGCCAGCAGCGTACCGCCGGGTGACAGGGGGGGGACCAATTTAGCCTCTGGGGCCAACGTCCTGACTTTC.

There are a few counts of this clone. J is TRBJ2-7 and V is TRBV5-1; a weak D match, TRBD2 (6 bases). The CDR3 length is 16 residues. Germline CDR1 and CDR2: SGHRS and YFSETQ. Deletions cut 1 base from V and 0 bases from J, with 14 bases between. In nucleotides, the CDR3 is TGCGCCAGCAGCTTGTACGGGGGTACGAGCTCCTACGAGCAGTACTTC. It yields the protein CASSLYGGTSSYEQYF.